This T cell receptor beta chain was observed in a study of OX40 agonist ivuxolimab in advanced cancers. Study outcomes and limitations: By week 6 at 0.1 to 3.0 mg/kg, blood CD4+ and CD8+ T cells had expanded clonally. No antigen was identified for the clonally expanded peripheral T cells.

Worth noting for this clone: The antigen is not known.

Trimming removed 4 bases from V and 3 bases from J, with 16 bases in between. Germline assignment: CDR1 SGHNT and CDR2 YYREEE (reference sequence). This CDR3 is 15 amino acids long. Assay: immunoSEQ multiplex PCR; the TCRdb copy retains only in-frame clones and omits some. Among 82,000 or so clones listed, roughly 90% were seen once. The material was CD4+ or CD8+ T cells sorted from blood, obtained in a trial of the OX40 agonist ivuxolimab. The TCR sequence derives from an adult with an advanced solid tumor such as melanoma, head and neck, liver or kidney cancer. The chain uses TRBV5-4 and TRBJ2-5; possibly TRBD2 for D (6 bases). The CDR3 DNA reads TGTGCCAGCAGCCCAGACCGGGCGGGAAAAGAGACCCAGTACTTC. This sequence encodes CASSPDRAGKETQYF.